This T cell receptor beta chain comes out of a study of shared clonotypes between healthy human individuals (TCRdb year 2020). In the study overall: The cohort comprised two women and a few men aged 18 to 49 years. Blood TCR repertoires of roughly five healthy adults were deeply sequenced to estimate repertoire size and the extent of clonotype sharing between individuals. Different laboratories and diverse techniques were used to prepare libraries and sequence TCR repertoires, to increase sequencing depth and limit assay-specific biases. Leukapheresis yielded between about 0.94 and 8.9 billion PBMCs per donor.

In the germline V gene, CDR1 corresponds to SGHRS and CDR2 to YFSETQ. The CDR3 runs 14 amino acids, cysteine and phenylalanine included. Of all the DNA, just the CDR3 is kept, 42 bases in frame from base 1. On this clone itself: Its antigen is currently not known. This is likely an artifact of a read error, given a far larger clone one base away.

The donors were healthy, HIV-negative adults who had no recently reported acute infections or vaccinations. Only Caucasian adults living in Nashville, Tennessee, USA were represented among the donors. In the unsorted samples, around 81 million PBMCs were counted, and genomic DNA was extracted using the QIAamp DNA Blood Mini kit. Blood was collected by leukapheresis, and PBMCs were isolated by Ficoll-Histopaque density gradient centrifugation and then cryopreserved in liquid nitrogen vapor phase. Using the deep immunoSEQ assay, TCR CDR3 regions were amplified from genomic DNA by multiplex PCR. Genomic DNA extracted from each cell subset was distributed evenly over all wells of several immunoSEQ 96-well plates, and each plate served as one replicate. For unsorted PBMC, roughly 270 ng genomic DNA, equal to around 30,000 T cell genomes, was loaded into each replicate PCR. Unsorted PBMC genomic DNA was sequenced across ten immunoSEQ deep assay plates. The purified libraries were quantified using a Qubit 3.0 fluorometer, sized with a Bioanalyzer 2100, and then quantified again using the KAPA Library Quantification kit. Every immunoSEQ 96-well plate was sequenced on a dedicated single-read 150-cycle Illumina NextSeq 550 flow cell. In the original analysis: Because only junctional sequences without quality scores were contained in the immunoSEQ output, filtering matching that applied to full-length reads could not be performed. To assign V/J genes and CDR3, sequences were annotated against IMGT germline references using PyIR, a Python wrapper for IgBLAST v1.9. Reads were removed for weak V/J assignments (E-value above 1e-6), missing CDR3, stop codons, out-of-frame junctions, or ambiguous translated residues. V3J clonotypes were defined as sequences sharing the same inferred V gene, J gene, and CDR3 amino acid sequence. Percentage overlap between repertoires was computed as shared unique clonotypes divided by the size of the smaller repertoire. Repertoire richness was assessed with RTK rarefaction, the Chao1 estimator, and Recon v2.1 estimates of unobserved clonotypes. TCRdb retrieved this table from immuneACCESS and kept in-frame rearrangements only. Not all clones are present; in checked studies, unresolved V genes account for under half, and no reason is known for the remainder. V and J calls and clone size are as listed in that table; D and trimming were resolved from the DNA. This sample holds roughly 480,000 clones; 65% to 80% were observed only once. Clones ranked in the top ten supply 10% to 15% of the sample.

Points the paper makes about the study in general: Pairwise subsampling indicated that sequencing depth was expected to affect the degree of clonotype sharing among donors. Because the study included only a small number of donors, the genetic and exposure-history diversity represented was limited. Sampling was restricted to blood, and TCR repertoires in tissue are likely to differ from TCR repertoires in blood.

The sequence joins TRBV5-1 to TRBJ2-1; the central 11 bases match TRBD2. The sequencing sample was made of PBMCs. The sequence was obtained from a woman aged 40 to 55 in good health. Some clones in this sample may be carry-over from other donors' samples. The CDR3 loop reads CASSTSGKDNKQFF. The DNA sequence is as follows: TGCGCCAGCTCGACTAGCGGGAAGGACAATAAGCAGTTCTTC.